The source of this T cell receptor beta chain is a study of post-analysis software for immune sequencing data. Study details: Relapsing-remitting, secondary progressive and progressive-relapsing multiple sclerosis courses were included. General study results and limits: Included in a set of roughly five TRBV segments more frequent in patients than controls were TRBV5-6, TRBV5-1 and TRBV20-1. F measure showed strong co-clustering of same-batch samples. Multiple sclerosis patients had significantly lower normalized Chao1 diversity than controls.

V shed 5 bases and J shed 3 bases, with 8 bases lying between them. Germline CDR1 reads MNHEY; CDR2 reads SMNVEV (reference sequence). The CDR3 contains 13 residues. The TCR beta cDNA libraries contained unique molecular identifiers. TCRdb re-called the PCR reads with MiXCR, one entry per CDR3 protein. This table holds approximately 730,000 distinct CDR3 sequences, 40% to 55% found once. About this clonotype itself: Its specificity is unknown.

The chain employs TRBV27 and TRBJ2-1; D gene uncertain. The sequence came from a girl between 10 and 17 years old with multiple sclerosis. The sequencing sample was made of blood. The CDR3 region is CASSPSFYNEQFF. The CDR3 DNA reads as TGTGCCAGCAGTCCTTCTTTCTACAATGAGCAGTTCTTC.